This is a list of T cell receptor beta chains from one sample in a study of blood T cell repertoires in COVID-19. Here immunoSEQ multiplex PCR was the method, and the copy in TCRdb shows in-frame clones only, minus some. Of 60,000 to 70,000 clones detected, 85% appear once; the ten largest clones hold approximately 25%. The sample taken for sequencing was peripheral blood. The receptor source for this set is a man aged 50-60 years with acute or convalescent COVID-19. The conserved cysteine and the conserved F or W are not part of the CDR3 here.

TRBJ1-2 | 11 | TRBV2 | ASRRQLNYGYT
TRBJ2-1 | 10 | TRBV5-4 | ASSIPGQGRF
TRBJ2-3 | 11 | TRBV5-1 | ASSFTGSDTQY
TRBJ1-2 | 13 | TRBV10-1 | ASSESLQGQDGYT
TRBJ2-7 | 13 | TRBV3-1/TRBV3-2 | ASSQDPLGGYEQY
TRBJ2-5 | 12 | TRBV5-4 | ASSFGPNQETQY
TRBJ1-4 | 12 | TRBV2 | ASSEAVRGEKLF
TRBJ1-4 | 13 | TRBV6-1 | ASSEYATGDEKLF
TRBJ1-2 | 10 | TRBV6-5 | ASSTGGTGYT
TRBJ1-5 | 13 | TRBV19 | ASSIEGTGVQPQH
TRBJ1-2 | 13 | TRBV6-5 | ASSYPEGPQYGYT
TRBJ1-4 | 9 | TRBV12-3/TRBV12-4 | ASSMQRKLF
TRBJ1-2 | 9 | TRBV2 | ASNRQGGYT
TRBJ2-3 | 14 | TRBV4-1 | ASSQDRLADTDTQY
TRBJ2-4 | 15 | TRBV4-1 | ASSQSKGGLAKNIQY
TRBJ1-6 | 11 | TRBV11-2 | ASSLGGLEALH
TRBJ1-1 | 11 | TRBV18 | ASSTQGASEAF
TRBJ1-1 | 12 | TRBV29-1 | SGVIQGLNTEAF
TRBJ1-5 | 13 | TRBV19 | ASTGTGYSNQPQH
TRBJ1-1 | 12 | TRBV5-4 | ASRWGGGPTEAF
TRBJ1-2 | 13 | TRBV21-1 | ASSKVREARYGYT
TRBJ2-1 | 13 | TRBV7-8 | ASSPYTSGGNEQF
TRBJ1-5 | 14 | TRBV19 | ASRGTGHGSNQPQH
TRBJ1-2 | 11 | TRBV30 | AWSGVPNYGYT
TRBJ1-3 | 13 | TRBV5-1 | ASSLGTGAKNTIY
TRBJ2-3 | 12 | TRBV5-4 | ASSFDRDSDTQY
TRBJ2-1 | 13 | TRBV6-1 | ASSESRGGPNEQF
TRBJ1-2 | 14 | TRBV19 | ASTPSGGGLNYGYT
TRBJ1-1 | 15 | TRBV5-6 | ASSPGQGRYLNTEAF
TRBJ1-6 | 11 | TRBV6-5 | ASHRVRNSPLH
TRBJ2-1 | 13 | TRBV2 | ASKRQASSYNEQF
TRBJ1-2 | 13 | TRBV4-2 | ASSQEATGRFGYT
TRBJ1-1 | 13 | TRBV10-1 | ASSDGGAGNTEAF
TRBJ1-2 | 11 | TRBV7-8 | ASSQGQVYGYT
TRBJ2-7 | 12 | TRBV7-2 | ASSSETVSYEQY
TRBJ2-3 | 13 | TRBV28 | ASSSWAGNTDTQY
TRBJ2-5 | 13 | TRBV9 | ASSVPTGGVETQY
TRBJ1-5 | 12 | TRBV12-5 | ASGLGQTNQPQH
TRBJ1-2 | 11 | TRBV12-5 | ASGWTGNGGYT
TRBJ2-5 | 13 | TRBV7-2 | ASSLQAGGQETQY
TRBJ1-5 | 13 | TRBV6-6 | ASSYGGGLGQPQH
TRBJ2-3 | 12 | TRBV7-3 | ASSLSQGTDTQY
TRBJ1-4 | 13 | TRBV13 | ASSFSRDTHEKLF
TRBJ2-1 | 13 | TRBV3-1/TRBV3-2 | ASSYGLAGGPEQF
TRBJ1-2 | 12 | TRBV4-1 | ASSQPDRAGGYT
TRBJ2-5 | 11 | TRBV7-6 | ASRLTGKETQY
TRBJ1-2 | 15 | TRBV23-1 | ASSQCDGAEDNYGYT
TRBJ2-3 | 13 | TRBV4-1 | ASSQVVQGGGSQY
TRBJ1-2 | 10 | TRBV6-1 | ASSEPGNGYT
TRBJ1-5 | 13 | TRBV25-1 | ASSEGGTGDQPQH
TRBJ2-1 | 11 | TRBV2 | ASGSGGYNEQF
TRBJ1-4 | 13 | TRBV15 | ATSRDVGGNEKLF
TRBJ2-3 | 12 | TRBV27 | ASSDSRYTDTQY
TRBJ2-7 | 12 | TRBV5-4 | ASSLSQAGYEQY
TRBJ1-3 | 12 | TRBV30 | AWRVTGSGNTIY
TRBJ2-4 | 13 | TRBV7-7 | ASSWGVKTKNIQY
TRBJ2-2 | 14 | TRBV4-1 | ASGHSWGANTGELF
TRBJ1-6 | 11 | TRBV30 | AWRDSYNSPLH
TRBJ1-1 | 13 | TRBV9 | ASSVSLANQAEAF